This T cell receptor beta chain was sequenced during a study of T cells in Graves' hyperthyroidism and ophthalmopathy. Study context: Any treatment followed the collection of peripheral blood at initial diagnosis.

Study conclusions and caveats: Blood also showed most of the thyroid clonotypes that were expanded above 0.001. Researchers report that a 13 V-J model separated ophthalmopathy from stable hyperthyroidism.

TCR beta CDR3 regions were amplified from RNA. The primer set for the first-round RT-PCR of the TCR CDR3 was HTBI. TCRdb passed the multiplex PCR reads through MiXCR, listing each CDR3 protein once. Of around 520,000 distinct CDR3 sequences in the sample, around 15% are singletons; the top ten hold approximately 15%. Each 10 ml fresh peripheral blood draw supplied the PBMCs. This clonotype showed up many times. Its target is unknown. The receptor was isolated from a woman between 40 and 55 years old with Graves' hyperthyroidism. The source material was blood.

CDR3 in amino acids: CASSPGTSAKEFSYEQYF. DNA for the CDR3: TGTGCCAGCAGCCCCGGGACTAGCGCGAAGGAGTTCTCCTACGAGCAGTACTTC. V is TRBV14 and J is TRBJ2-7, with 10 bases aligning to TRBD2. Germline V gives CDR1 SGHDN, CDR2 FVKESK. The CDR3 runs 18 residues. The junction had 12 bases not matched to a gene; V was cut back by 4 bases and J by 0 bases.